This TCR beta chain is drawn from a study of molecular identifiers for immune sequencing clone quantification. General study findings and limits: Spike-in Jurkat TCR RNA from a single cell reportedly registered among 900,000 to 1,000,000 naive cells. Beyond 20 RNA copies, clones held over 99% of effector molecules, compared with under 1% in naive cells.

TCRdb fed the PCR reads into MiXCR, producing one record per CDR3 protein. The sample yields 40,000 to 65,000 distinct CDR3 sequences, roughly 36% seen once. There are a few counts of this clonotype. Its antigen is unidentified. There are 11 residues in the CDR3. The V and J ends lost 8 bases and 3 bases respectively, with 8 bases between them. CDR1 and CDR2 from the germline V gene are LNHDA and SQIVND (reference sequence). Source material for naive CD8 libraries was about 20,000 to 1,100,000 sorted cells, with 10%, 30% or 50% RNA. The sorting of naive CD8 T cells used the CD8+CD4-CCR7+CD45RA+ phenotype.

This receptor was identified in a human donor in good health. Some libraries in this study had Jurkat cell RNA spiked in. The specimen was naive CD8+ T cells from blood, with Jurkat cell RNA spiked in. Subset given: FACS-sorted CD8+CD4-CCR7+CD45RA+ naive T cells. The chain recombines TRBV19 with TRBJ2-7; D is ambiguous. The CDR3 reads CASSNSYEQYF. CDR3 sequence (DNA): TGTGCCAGTTCTAACAGCTACGAGCAGTACTTC.